This T cell receptor beta chain stems from a study of shared clonotypes between healthy human individuals. Each sorted subset replicate got 200 ng genomic DNA, 25,000 to 35,000 genomes. Repertoires were generated with immunoSEQ multiplex PCR, while TCRdb's copy carries only in-frame clones and drops some. There are 2.3 million or so clones in the sample; approximately 95% occur only once, and under 0.45% lies in the top ten. With respect to this clone: The antigen remains unidentified.

General study points: A handful of donors showed sharing of about 5.5% of naive CD4 clonotypes.

CDR3 length: 15 amino acids. Germline V gene sequence: CDR1 SGHRS, CDR2 YFSETQ. V lost 4 bases to trimming and J lost 0 bases, with 13 bases between them. The source material was naive CD4+ T cells from PBMCs. Described subset: CD45RA+ positively selected. This sequence originates from a man younger than 35 in good health. Some clones in this sample may be carry-over from other donors' samples. The chain joins TRBV5-1 to TRBJ1-2; D unresolved. The CDR3 DNA follows: TGCGCCAGCAGCCCTGGTGGGGTTACTAACTATGGCTACACCTTC. Its protein product is CASSPGGVTNYGYTF.